The rows below give T cell receptor beta chains drawn from one sample of a study of shared clonotypes between healthy human individuals. TCRdb's table, derived via immunoSEQ multiplex PCR, lists solely in-frame clones and lacks some. The sample has some 2,500,000 clones, 85% to 95% seen once. The sample taken for sequencing was naive CD4+ T cells from PBMCs. Receptors were obtained from a man aged 18 to 30 in good health. Some clones in this sample may be carry-over from other donors' samples. The CDR3 runs from the conserved cysteine through the conserved F or W. D genes are given only for firm matches. Where a row states a size, it is once, few, many or the class of an expanded clone; other rows omit it.

abundance: NA
d_gene: NA
v_gene: TRBV7-3
j_gene: TRBJ2-1
CDR3aa: CASSLGEGPHNEQFF
CDR3nt: TGTGCCAGCAGCTTGGGTGAGGGGCCCCACAATGAGCAGTTCTTC

abundance: NA
d_gene: TRBD1
v_gene: TRBV5-1
j_gene: TRBJ1-3
CDR3aa: CASRQGRSGNTIYF
CDR3nt: TGCGCCAGCCGACAGGGCCGCTCTGGAAACACCATATATTTT

abundance: NA
d_gene: NA
v_gene: TRBV18
j_gene: TRBJ1-3
CDR3aa: CASSPDRGNTIYF
CDR3nt: TGTGCCAGCTCTCCCGACAGGGGAAACACCATATATTTT

abundance: once
d_gene: TRBD2
v_gene: TRBV29-1
j_gene: TRBJ2-3
CDR3aa: CSARVGLAFADTQYF
CDR3nt: TGCAGCGCACGGGTGGGACTAGCCTTCGCTGATACGCAGTATTTT

abundance: NA
d_gene: TRBD1
v_gene: TRBV2
j_gene: TRBJ2-6
CDR3aa: CASSLRLGQGSSGANVLTF
CDR3nt: TGTGCCAGCAGTCTCCGTTTGGGACAGGGGAGCTCTGGGGCCAACGTCCTGACTTTC

abundance: NA
d_gene: NA
v_gene: TRBV18
j_gene: TRBJ1-1
CDR3aa: CASSPIVGRSNTEAFF
CDR3nt: TGTGCCAGCTCACCAATCGTAGGACGTAGTAACACTGAAGCTTTCTTT

abundance: NA
d_gene: TRBD2
v_gene: TRBV5-1
j_gene: TRBJ2-2
CDR3aa: CASSLSGRGTGELFF
CDR3nt: TGCGCCAGCAGCTTAAGCGGGAGAGGCACCGGGGAGCTGTTTTTT

abundance: NA
d_gene: TRBD2
v_gene: TRBV2
j_gene: TRBJ2-1
CDR3aa: CASSAGGAGGRAYNEQFF
CDR3nt: TGTGCCAGCAGCGCCGGTGGGGCGGGCGGGAGGGCCTATAATGAGCAGTTCTTC

abundance: NA
d_gene: NA
v_gene: TRBV5-1
j_gene: TRBJ1-1
CDR3aa: CASSFDGGNTEAFF
CDR3nt: TGCGCCAGCAGCTTCGACGGCGGTAACACTGAAGCTTTCTTT

abundance: NA
d_gene: NA
v_gene: TRBV29-1
j_gene: TRBJ2-3
CDR3aa: CSVQLFTDTQYF
CDR3nt: TGCAGCGTCCAGCTCTTCACAGATACGCAGTATTTT

abundance: NA
d_gene: TRBD2
v_gene: TRBV27
j_gene: TRBJ2-1
CDR3aa: CASSSKGRGLAFYNEQFF
CDR3nt: TGTGCCAGCAGTTCGAAGGGAAGGGGACTAGCGTTCTACAATGAGCAGTTCTTC

abundance: NA
d_gene: TRBD2
v_gene: TRBV7-2
j_gene: TRBJ2-1
CDR3aa: CASSATSGFYNEQFF
CDR3nt: TGTGCCAGCAGCGCGACTAGCGGGTTTTACAATGAGCAGTTCTTC

abundance: NA
d_gene: NA
v_gene: TRBV4-2
j_gene: TRBJ1-1
CDR3aa: CASSQAGPEAFF
CDR3nt: TGTGCCAGCAGCCAAGCAGGGCCTGAAGCTTTCTTT

abundance: NA
d_gene: TRBD2
v_gene: TRBV4-3
j_gene: TRBJ2-5
CDR3aa: CASSPNPPREGETQYF
CDR3nt: TGCGCCAGCAGCCCCAATCCCCCGCGGGAGGGGGAGACCCAGTACTTC

abundance: NA
d_gene: TRBD1
v_gene: TRBV5-1
j_gene: TRBJ1-4
CDR3aa: CASSSTGFGTNEKLFF
CDR3nt: TGCGCCAGCAGCTCGACAGGGTTCGGCACTAATGAAAAACTGTTTTTT

abundance: NA
d_gene: TRBD2
v_gene: TRBV10-1
j_gene: TRBJ2-1
CDR3aa: CARRTSGIPYNEQFF
CDR3nt: TGCGCCAGGAGGACTAGCGGGATACCCTACAATGAGCAGTTCTTC

abundance: NA
d_gene: NA
v_gene: TRBV5-1
j_gene: TRBJ1-1
CDR3aa: CASSFGGNTEAFF
CDR3nt: TGCGCCAGCAGCTTTGGGGGCAACACTGAAGCTTTCTTT

abundance: few
d_gene: TRBD1
v_gene: TRBV18
j_gene: TRBJ2-7
CDR3aa: CASSRTGPEQYF
CDR3nt: TGTGCCAGCTCCCGGACAGGGCCCGAGCAGTACTTC

abundance: NA
d_gene: NA
v_gene: TRBV7-9
j_gene: TRBJ2-1
CDR3aa: CASSALGGPPRGNYNEQFF
CDR3nt: TGTGCCAGCAGCGCACTAGGAGGGCCGCCCCGGGGGAACTACAATGAGCAGTTCTTC

abundance: NA
d_gene: NA
v_gene: TRBV27
j_gene: TRBJ1-2
CDR3aa: CASSPLGGTYYTF
CDR3nt: TGTGCCAGCAGCCCCCTTGGGGGGACATACTACACCTTC

abundance: once
d_gene: TRBD2
v_gene: TRBV5-5
j_gene: TRBJ2-7
CDR3aa: CASSLEGLAVYEQYF
CDR3nt: TGTGCCAGCAGCTTGGAGGGACTAGCGGTCTACGAGCAGTACTTC

abundance: NA
d_gene: TRBD2
v_gene: TRBV7-8
j_gene: TRBJ2-7
CDR3aa: CASSLAGGREQYF
CDR3nt: TGTGCCAGCAGCTTAGCGGGGGGGAGGGAGCAGTACTTC

abundance: NA
d_gene: NA
v_gene: TRBV7-3
j_gene: TRBJ2-5
CDR3aa: CASSLTGQNKETQYF
CDR3nt: TGTGCCAGCAGCCTTACGGGACAAAATAAAGAGACCCAGTACTTC

abundance: NA
d_gene: TRBD2
v_gene: TRBV5-1
j_gene: TRBJ2-7
CDR3aa: CASSLARDYWNSSYEQYF
CDR3nt: TGCGCCAGCAGCTTGGCTCGGGACTATTGGAATTCTTCCTACGAGCAGTACTTC

abundance: NA
d_gene: TRBD2
v_gene: TRBV7-2
j_gene: TRBJ2-5
CDR3aa: CASSQRTSGEETQYF
CDR3nt: TGTGCCAGCAGCCAACGGACTAGCGGGGAAGAGACCCAGTACTTC

abundance: NA
d_gene: NA
v_gene: TRBV5-1
j_gene: TRBJ2-2
CDR3aa: CASSRPDVNTGELFF
CDR3nt: TGCGCCAGCAGCCGTCCTGATGTGAACACCGGGGAGCTGTTTTTT

abundance: NA
d_gene: NA
v_gene: TRBV28
j_gene: TRBJ2-7
CDR3aa: CASSPWGRATYEQYF
CDR3nt: TGTGCCAGCAGCCCGTGGGGGCGGGCAACCTACGAGCAGTACTTC

abundance: NA
d_gene: NA
v_gene: TRBV28
j_gene: TRBJ2-1
CDR3aa: CASQGGRRYNEQFF
CDR3nt: TGTGCCAGCCAGGGGGGGAGACGCTACAATGAGCAGTTCTTC

abundance: NA
d_gene: TRBD1
v_gene: TRBV25-1
j_gene: TRBJ1-2
CDR3aa: CASSEGTAKNGYTF
CDR3nt: TGTGCCAGCAGTGAGGGGACAGCGAAAAATGGCTACACCTTC

abundance: NA
d_gene: NA
v_gene: TRBV6-5
j_gene: TRBJ1-4
CDR3aa: CASWYEGSEKLFF
CDR3nt: TGTGCCAGCTGGTATGAGGGCTCAGAAAAACTGTTTTTT

abundance: NA
d_gene: NA
v_gene: TRBV28
j_gene: TRBJ2-7
CDR3aa: CASSPGPIYEQYF
CDR3nt: TGTGCCAGCAGCCCGGGACCGATCTACGAGCAGTACTTC

abundance: NA
d_gene: NA
v_gene: TRBV18
j_gene: TRBJ2-7
CDR3aa: CASSPPLPIHEQYF
CDR3nt: TGTGCCAGCTCACCACCCCTCCCTATTCACGAGCAGTACTTC

abundance: NA
d_gene: NA
v_gene: TRBV30
j_gene: TRBJ1-1
CDR3aa: CAWTQSLNTEAFF
CDR3nt: TGTGCCTGGACCCAAAGCTTGAACACTGAAGCTTTCTTT

abundance: NA
d_gene: NA
v_gene: TRBV10-3
j_gene: TRBJ2-2
CDR3aa: CAISGRPDANTGELFF
CDR3nt: TGTGCCATCAGTGGACGACCGGATGCGAACACCGGGGAGCTGTTTTTT

abundance: NA
d_gene: TRBD1
v_gene: TRBV5-4
j_gene: TRBJ2-3
CDR3aa: CASSPGQASTDTQYF
CDR3nt: TGTGCCAGCAGCCCCGGACAGGCCAGCACAGATACGCAGTATTTT

abundance: once
d_gene: NA
v_gene: TRBV7-2
j_gene: TRBJ2-1
CDR3aa: CASSLALSSNEQFF
CDR3nt: TGTGCCAGCAGCTTAGCTTTATCTAGTAATGAGCAGTTCTTC

abundance: NA
d_gene: NA
v_gene: TRBV18
j_gene: TRBJ2-1
CDR3aa: CASSPFATPDPVQFF
CDR3nt: TGTGCCAGCTCACCATTTGCTACACCCGATCCAGTACAGTTCTTC

abundance: few
d_gene: NA
v_gene: TRBV19
j_gene: TRBJ1-4
CDR3aa: CASSNSQNEKLFF
CDR3nt: TGTGCCAGTAGTAATTCGCAGAATGAAAAACTGTTTTTT

abundance: NA
d_gene: TRBD2
v_gene: TRBV6-5
j_gene: TRBJ2-1
CDR3aa: CASSRGGSYEQFF
CDR3nt: TGTGCCAGCAGTCGGGGGGGGAGCTATGAGCAGTTCTTC

abundance: NA
d_gene: NA
v_gene: TRBV5-1
j_gene: TRBJ2-3
CDR3aa: CASSLDATQYF
CDR3nt: TGCGCCAGCAGCTTGGACGCTACGCAGTATTTT

abundance: NA
d_gene: NA
v_gene: TRBV19
j_gene: TRBJ2-2
CDR3aa: CASSIRGAAGELFF
CDR3nt: TGTGCCAGTAGTATTAGGGGTGCAGCCGGGGAGCTGTTTTTT

abundance: NA
d_gene: NA
v_gene: TRBV5-8
j_gene: TRBJ2-5
CDR3aa: CASSFRADVEGGHQETQYF
CDR3nt: TGTGCCAGCAGCTTTCGGGCGGACGTCGAGGGGGGACACCAAGAGACCCAGTACTTC

abundance: NA
d_gene: NA
v_gene: TRBV19
j_gene: TRBJ2-5
CDR3aa: CASSLAGETQYF
CDR3nt: TGTGCCAGTAGTTTAGCTGGAGAGACCCAGTACTTC

abundance: NA
d_gene: TRBD2
v_gene: TRBV12-5
j_gene: TRBJ2-5
CDR3aa: CASGIGSGEQYF
CDR3nt: TGTGCTAGTGGTATTGGGAGCGGGGAGCAGTACTTC

abundance: NA
d_gene: NA
v_gene: TRBV18
j_gene: TRBJ2-3
CDR3aa: CASSPTDTQYF
CDR3nt: TGTGCCAGCTCACCGACAGATACGCAGTATTTT

abundance: few
d_gene: NA
v_gene: TRBV27
j_gene: TRBJ1-1
CDR3aa: CASSFWQGAEAFF
CDR3nt: TGTGCCAGCAGTTTTTGGCAGGGAGCTGAAGCTTTCTTT

abundance: NA
d_gene: NA
v_gene: TRBV2
j_gene: TRBJ2-2
CDR3aa: CASSVQAGELFF
CDR3nt: TGTGCCAGCAGTGTACAGGCCGGGGAGCTGTTTTTT

abundance: NA
d_gene: NA
v_gene: TRBV9
j_gene: TRBJ2-3
CDR3aa: CASSTRAFTDTQYF
CDR3nt: TGTGCCAGCAGCACACGGGCCTTCACAGATACGCAGTATTTT